These 19 T cell receptor beta chains share one sample of origin, sequenced in a study of cytomegalovirus exposure and HLA in healthy donors. The PCR had 60 Vbeta and 13 Jbeta primers. Sequenced by immunoSEQ multiplex PCR; TCRdb stores in-frame clones only, minus some. The sample lists 30,000 to 40,000 clones, roughly 79% occurring once. Sequences were obtained from PBMCs. These receptor sequences come from a woman aged 40 to 50 in good health and CMV-seronegative.

J is TRBJ1-6 and V is TRBV6-1; D remains unclear. Trimming left V 2 bases short and J 6 bases short, with 5 bases between. The germline V gene has CDR1 MNHNS and CDR2 SASEGT. The length of the CDR3 is 13 residues. CDR3 loop: CASSESSNSPLHF. Here the CDR3 DNA reads TGTGCCAGCAGTGAATCGTCTAATTCACCCCTCCACTTT.

The rearrangement links TRBV6-1 to TRBJ1-4; D unresolved. The CDR3 is 13 amino acids. Germline lookup yields CDR1 MNHNS and CDR2 SASEGT. V dropped 3 bases and J dropped 4 bases, with 6 bases sitting between them. CDR3 protein: CASSDGNNEKLFF. CDR3 DNA: TGTGCCAGCAGTGATGGCAATAATGAAAAACTGTTTTTT.

This clone was recorded only once. The chain has TRBV19 and TRBJ2-1; D unclear. CDR3 size: 12 residues. Between the trimmed V and J ends, which lost 1 base and 5 bases, there was a span of 3 bases. The germline V gene encodes CDR1 LNHDA and CDR2 SQIVND (reference sequence). CDR3 sequence (DNA): TGTGCCAGTAGTATAGGCGACAATGAGCAGTTCTTC. This codes for CASSIGDNEQFF.

This chain joins TRBV18 and TRBJ1-1, with 8 bases aligning to TRBD1. Germline CDR1 is KGHSH and CDR2 is LQKENI. The junction had 7 bases not matched to a gene; V was cut back by 6 bases and J by 1 base. The CDR3 has 15 residues. CDR3 amino acids: CASSSSGTGNTEAFF. The CDR3 nucleotides read TGTGCCAGCTCCTCCTCCGGGACAGGGAACACTGAAGCTTTCTTT. The complete variable domain, with remaining parts taken from reference TRBV18 and TRBJ1-1, reads NAGVMQNPRHLVRRRGQEARLRCSPMKGHSHVYWYRQLPEEGLKFMVYLQKENIIDESGMPKERFSAEFPKEGPSILRIQQVVRGDSAAYFCASSSSGTGNTEAFFGQGTRLTVV.

This sequence joins TRBV5-1 and TRBJ2-1; 10 nucleotides line up with TRBD2. Germline CDR1 and CDR2: SGHRS and YFSETQ. The CDR3 loop spans 14 amino acids. The V gene end was trimmed by 0 bases and the J gene end by 10 bases; junction bases not matched to a gene: 4. The chain's CDR3 is CASSLDPSGGEQFF. In DNA form, the CDR3 reads TGCGCCAGCAGCTTGGATCCTAGCGGGGGAGAGCAGTTCTTC.

This chain uses TRBV4-2 with TRBJ2-7; possible D gene TRBD1, 5 bases. V was trimmed by 0 bases and J by 2 bases, leaving 14 bases between them. Germline assignment: CDR1 LGHNA and CDR2 YNFKEQ. The CDR3 is 16 residues long. This chain's CDR3 is CASSQDTAGKTYEQYF. The CDR3 nucleotides are TGTGCCAGCAGCCAAGATACGGCAGGGAAGACCTACGAGCAGTACTTC.

This sequence joins TRBV6-6 and TRBJ1-2; the D gene is possibly TRBD1 (6 bases). V was shortened by 6 bases and J by 7 bases, with 15 bases between the two germline ends. The CDR3 totals 13 residues. The germline CDR1 and CDR2 sequences are MNHNY and SVGAGI (reference sequence). The CDR3 nucleotides read TGTGCCAGCAGCTATGACAGGCCGTCTGGCTACACCTTC. Amino acid sequence: CASSYDRPSGYTF.

This clone was seen only once. This chain connects TRBV27 to TRBJ2-3; TRBD1 aligns across 9 bases. Germline trimming cut 2 bases from V and 4 bases from J; bases unmatched to any gene: 4. This CDR3 has 15 residues. CDR1 and CDR2 (germline): MNHEY, SMNVEV (reference sequence). CDR3 nucleotides: TGTGCCAGCAGTTTAGTGGGACAGGGATCAGATACGCAGTATTTT. Protein: CASSLVGQGSDTQYF.

This chain uses TRBV10-3 with TRBJ1-1; TRBD1 aligns across 7 bases. With V trimmed by 6 bases and J by 0 bases, 4 bases remained unmatched. From germline, CDR1 is ENHRY and CDR2 SYGVKD. This CDR3 has 14 residues. In nucleotides, the CDR3 is TGTGCCATCAGGGAGACAGGGCTGAACACTGAAGCTTTCTTT. Its translation: CAIRETGLNTEAFF.

J is TRBJ1-2 and V is TRBV6-1, with 12 bases aligning to TRBD1. Germline CDR1 and CDR2: MNHNS and SASEGT. After removal of 5 bases from V and 12 bases from J, the junction contained 7 bases not matched to a gene. The CDR3 runs 13 residues. The CDR3 protein is CASSPEGTGGNTF. CDR3 DNA sequence: TGTGCCAGCAGTCCAGAAGGGACAGGGGGCAACACCTTC.

This chain links TRBV29-1 with TRBJ2-5; 9 nucleotides line up with TRBD2. Germline V gene data show CDR1 as SQVTM and CDR2 as ANQGSEA. Unmatched junction bases numbered 9, after V lost 0 bases and J lost 4 bases. The CDR3 consists of 16 residues. The chain's CDR3 is CSVEDLGGGVVETQYF. The CDR3 region has the DNA TGCAGCGTTGAAGATCTTGGCGGGGGGGTGGTAGAGACCCAGTACTTC. Full variable domain (outside the CDR3, taken from reference TRBV29-1 and TRBJ2-5): SAVISQKPSRDICQRGTSLTIQCQVDSQVTMMFWYRQQPGQSLTLIATANQGSEATYESGFVIDKFPISRPNLTFSTLTVSNMSPEDSSIYLCSVEDLGGGVVETQYFGPGTRLLVL.

The chain recombines TRBV7-8 with TRBJ2-1; the match to TRBD2 covers 12 bases. Trimming cost V 1 base and J 1 base; bases outside gene matches: 5. Germline V gene data show CDR1 as SGHVS and CDR2 as FQNEAQ. The CDR3 length is 18 residues. The DNA for the CDR3 is TGTGCCAGCAGCTTAGGGCTAGCGGGGGGGTATTCCTACAATGAGCAGTTCTTC. Encoded protein: CASSLGLAGGYSYNEQFF.

This chain uses TRBV5-4 with TRBJ2-5; 9 positions agree with TRBD1. This CDR3 has 14 residues. Germline loops: CDR1 SGHNT, CDR2 YYREEE (reference sequence). J gave up 5 bases and V 4 bases, and 6 bases lay outside the gene matches. CDR3 coding DNA: TGTGCCAGCAGCCTGGGGACAGGGAGGGAGACCCAGTACTTC. Protein product: CASSLGTGRETQYF.

This sequence joins TRBV6-1 and TRBJ1-6, with 8 bases fitting TRBD1. V lost 5 bases and J lost 7; bases outside the gene matches: 7. The CDR3 runs 15 residues. Germline V gene lookup returns CDR1 MNHNS and CDR2 SASEGT. The CDR3 protein is CASSREDRANSPLHF. CDR3 nucleotides: TGTGCCAGCAGTAGGGAGGACAGGGCGAATTCACCCCTCCACTTT.

This clone turned up a few times. V and J are TRBV4-3 and TRBJ1-6; TRBD1 aligns across 10 bases. There are 14 residues in the CDR3. Losses at the gene ends were 4 bases for V and 9 bases for J; bases not matched to a gene: 3. Germline-derived CDR1 and CDR2 are LGHNA and YSLEER. The CDR3, as DNA: TGCGCCAGCAGCCTAGACAGGGGGCTTTCACCCCTCCACTTT. Translated, it gives CASSLDRGLSPLHF.

This clone has only a few counts. This sequence joins TRBV5-6 and TRBJ1-1; 7 nucleotides match TRBD1. Germline V gene lookup returns CDR1 SGHDT and CDR2 YYEEEE. The CDR3 has 15 amino acids. V trimming: 5 bases; J trimming: 1 base; junction bases outside the gene matches: 8. The CDR3 loop is CASRGIGTANTEAFF. In nucleotides, the CDR3 is TGTGCCAGCAGAGGGATCGGGACAGCGAACACTGAAGCTTTCTTT.

This chain joins TRBV9 and TRBJ1-3; no definite D call. V was pared by 0 bases and J by 1 base, with 8 bases between. The germline V gene encodes CDR1 SGDLS and CDR2 YYNGEE. There are 15 residues in the CDR3. CDR3 amino acids: CASSVEGGSGNTIYF. The CDR3 region has the DNA TGTGCCAGCAGCGTAGAGGGAGGGTCTGGAAACACCATATATTTT.

The V call is TRBV6-5, the J call TRBJ1-1, with D possibly matching TRBD1 (6 bases). Germline values: CDR1 MNHEY, CDR2 SVGAGI. This CDR3 is built from 16 residues. V dropped 2 bases and J dropped 3 bases, with 16 bases sitting between them. This CDR3 reads CASSYLRGAGDTEAFF. The CDR3 DNA sequence: TGTGCCAGCAGTTACCTCCGGGGGGCGGGAGACACTGAAGCTTTCTTT.

V and J are TRBV5-6 and TRBJ2-3; D ambiguous. This CDR3 is 13 amino acids long. V lost 3 bases and J lost 5, with 10 bases in between. CDR1 and CDR2 (germline): SGHDT, YYEEEE. The CDR3 bases are TGTGCCAGCAGCTGGCTAGTGGAAGATACGCAGTATTTT. It codes for CASSWLVEDTQYF.